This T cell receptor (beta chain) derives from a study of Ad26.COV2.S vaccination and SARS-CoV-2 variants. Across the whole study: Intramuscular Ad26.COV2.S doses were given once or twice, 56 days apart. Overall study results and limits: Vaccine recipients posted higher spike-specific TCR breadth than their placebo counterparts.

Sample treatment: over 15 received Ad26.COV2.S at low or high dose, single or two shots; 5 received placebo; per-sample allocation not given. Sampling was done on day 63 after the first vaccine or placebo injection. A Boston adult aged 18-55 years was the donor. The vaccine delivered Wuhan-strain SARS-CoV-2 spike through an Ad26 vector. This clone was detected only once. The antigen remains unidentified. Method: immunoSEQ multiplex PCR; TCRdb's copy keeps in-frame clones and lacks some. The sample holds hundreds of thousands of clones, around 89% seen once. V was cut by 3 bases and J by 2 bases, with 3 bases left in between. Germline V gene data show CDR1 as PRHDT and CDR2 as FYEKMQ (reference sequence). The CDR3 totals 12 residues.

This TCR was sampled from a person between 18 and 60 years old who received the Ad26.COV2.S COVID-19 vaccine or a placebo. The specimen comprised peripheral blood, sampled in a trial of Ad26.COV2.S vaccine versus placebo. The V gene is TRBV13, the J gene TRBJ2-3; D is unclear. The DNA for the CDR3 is TGTGCCAGCAGCTTTTACACAGATACGCAGTATTTT. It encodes CASSFYTDTQYF. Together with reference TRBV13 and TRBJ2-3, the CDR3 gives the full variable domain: AAGVIQSPRHLIKEKRETATLKCYPIPRHDTVYWYQQGPGQDPQFLISFYEKMQSDKGSIPDRFSAQQFSDYHSELNMSSLELGDSALYFCASSFYTDTQYFGPGTRLTVL.